The 10 T cell receptor beta chains reported below all come from one sample, sequenced in a study of T cells in Graves' hyperthyroidism and ophthalmopathy. Authors of the study amplified TCR beta CDR3 regions from RNA transcripts. Researchers ran a first-round RT-PCR on the TCR CDR3 using the HTBI primer set. TCRdb analysed the multiplex PCR reads with MiXCR anew, one entry per CDR3 protein. Of about 600,000 distinct CDR3 sequences in the sample, 16% are singletons; the top ten hold roughly 3.3%. Sample: blood. Source of these receptors: a woman between 35 and 50 years old with Graves' ophthalmopathy.

This chain joins TRBV6-1 and TRBJ1-5, with 8 positions matching TRBD1. Losses at the gene ends were 6 bases for V and 9 bases for J; bases not matched to a gene: 10. The germline V gene has CDR1 MNHNS and CDR2 SASEGT. This CDR3 has 14 amino acids. Here the CDR3 DNA reads TGTGCCAGCAGCCGAGGACAGGGACTATTGCCCCAGCATTTT. Translating it yields CASSRGQGLLPQHF.

As concerns this clonotype: This may be a read error: a much more frequent sequence differs by one nucleotide. The rearrangement joins TRBV6-5 to TRBJ1-4; D uncertain. Germline V gene sequence: CDR1 MNHEY, CDR2 SVGAGI. Trimming stripped 2 bases from V and 6 bases from J, with 13 bases between. The CDR3 spans 15 residues. The CDR3, as DNA: TGTGCCAGCAGTTACGCCGGACGGGGTGATGAAAAACTGTTTTTT. Translation: CASSYAGRGDEKLFF.

This clonotype was counted at least ten times. V is TRBV2 and J is TRBJ2-3, with a tentative D call TRBD1 (6 bases). V was shortened by 7 bases and J by 3 bases, with 17 bases between the two germline ends. The CDR3 is 15 residues long. CDR1 is SNHLY, CDR2 FYNNEI, per germline. This chain's CDR3 is CASTGNRVATDTQYF. Here the CDR3 DNA reads TGTGCCAGCACGGGAAACAGGGTCGCTACAGATACGCAGTATTTT.

The V call is TRBV10-3, the J call TRBJ2-3; D not certain. From germline, CDR1 is ENHRY and CDR2 SYGVKD. The CDR3 has 14 amino acids. V lost 2 bases and J lost 0, with 6 bases in between. This chain's CDR3 is CAISERYSTDTQYF. In DNA form, the CDR3 reads TGTGCCATCAGTGAGAGGTACAGCACAGATACGCAGTATTTT.

V gene TRBV25-1 combines with J gene TRBJ1-4; 10 bases are shared with TRBD1. CDR3 length: 15 residues. V dropped 3 bases and J dropped 8; count of bases not matched to a gene: 6. CDR1 is MGHDK, CDR2 SYGVNS, per germline. The CDR3 here is CASSDLGTGDEKLFF. The CDR3 bases are TGTGCCAGCAGTGATCTCGGGACAGGGGACGAAAAACTGTTTTTT.

This clonotype showed up many times. The CDR3 here is CASSLGVDPTSTDTQYF. DNA for the CDR3: TGTGCCAGCAGCTTAGGGGTGGACCCTACTAGCACAGATACGCAGTATTTT. This rearrangement joins TRBV11-2 to TRBJ2-3, with D uncertain. The CDR3 runs 17 residues. Germline CDR1 reads SGHAT; CDR2 reads FQNNGV. Deletions cut 1 base from V and 0 bases from J, with 14 bases between.

Ten or more counts support this clonotype. The rearrangement links TRBV7-3 to TRBJ2-3, with D perhaps matching TRBD2 (5 bases). CDR1 is SGHTA and CDR2 is FQGTGA in the germline V gene. The CDR3 has 15 amino acids. V gave up 2 bases and J gave up 4 bases, with 13 bases separating them. The CDR3: CASSLHPSAADTQYF. The DNA of the CDR3 is TGTGCCAGCAGCTTACACCCCTCAGCGGCAGATACGCAGTATTTT. Variable domain in full (rest from reference TRBV7-3 and TRBJ2-3): GAGVSQTPSNKVTEKGKYVELRCDPISGHTALYWYRQSLGQGPEFLIYFQGTGAADDSGLPNDRFFAVRPEGSVSTLKIQRTERGDSAVYLCASSLHPSAADTQYFGPGTRLTVL.

At least ten counts were recorded for this clonotype. The V call is TRBV29-1, the J call TRBJ1-1; tentatively, D is TRBD1 (5 bases). Looked up from germline, CDR1 is SQVTM and CDR2 is ANQGSEA. The CDR3 extends over 13 amino acids. The germline V and J ends were trimmed by 4 bases and 1 base, with 10 bases remaining between them. CDR3 sequence (DNA): TGCAGCGTTGTGCGGCAGGGGAACACTGAAGCTTTCTTT. Encoded protein: CSVVRQGNTEAFF.

To note about this clonotype: A clone one base away is much larger, so this may be a read error. This rearrangement joins TRBV20-1 to TRBJ2-1, with TRBD2 as a possible D gene (5 bases). The J call may be in error: the DNA end matches TRBJ2-7 better. The CDR3 length is 14 residues. Germline values: CDR1 DFQATT, CDR2 SNEGSKA (reference sequence). As DNA, the CDR3 is TGCAGTGCTAGTTACCAGCGGATCTACAATGAGCAGTACTTC. Amino acid sequence: CSASYQRIYNEQYF.

Only a few counts were recorded for this clonotype. This chain joins TRBV27 and TRBJ1-1; possibly TRBD1 for D (5 bases). This CDR3 is built from 14 residues. Trimming took off 5 bases at V and 4 bases at J, with 14 bases between the two ends. Germline CDR1 reads MNHEY; CDR2 reads SMNVEV (reference sequence). For the CDR3, the DNA is TGTGCCAGCAGTCGGGAGGTGCAGGGCACTGAAGCTTTCTTT. It specifies CASSREVQGTEAFF.